This TCR beta chain was retrieved from a study of blood T cells in healthy people across ages. Regarding the study as a whole: A roughly linear age-dependent decrease characterized TCR beta diversity per million T cells.

Turning to this clonotype: Its antigen is unidentified.

Using a J-beta primer mix together with a sample-barcoded 5' primer, a second PCR was run for roughly 6 to 11 cycles. TCRdb independently ran MiXCR on the 5' RACE reads; one entry per CDR3 protein. The sample includes hundreds of thousands of distinct CDR3 sequences, 52% of them seen just once. This CDR3 region has 16 residues. Trimming removed 4 bases at V and 8 bases at J, with 21 bases between. The V gene's germline CDR1 is SGHRS and CDR2 YFSETQ. This TCR came from a woman aged 80 or over in good health. The sequencing input was blood. V usage is TRBV5-1 and J usage is TRBJ1-4, with D perhaps matching TRBD1 (6 bases). The CDR3 loop is CASSRVPASGGEKLFF. The CDR3 DNA is TGCGCCAGCAGCCGAGTACCTGCCAGCGGGGGCGAAAAACTGTTTTTT.